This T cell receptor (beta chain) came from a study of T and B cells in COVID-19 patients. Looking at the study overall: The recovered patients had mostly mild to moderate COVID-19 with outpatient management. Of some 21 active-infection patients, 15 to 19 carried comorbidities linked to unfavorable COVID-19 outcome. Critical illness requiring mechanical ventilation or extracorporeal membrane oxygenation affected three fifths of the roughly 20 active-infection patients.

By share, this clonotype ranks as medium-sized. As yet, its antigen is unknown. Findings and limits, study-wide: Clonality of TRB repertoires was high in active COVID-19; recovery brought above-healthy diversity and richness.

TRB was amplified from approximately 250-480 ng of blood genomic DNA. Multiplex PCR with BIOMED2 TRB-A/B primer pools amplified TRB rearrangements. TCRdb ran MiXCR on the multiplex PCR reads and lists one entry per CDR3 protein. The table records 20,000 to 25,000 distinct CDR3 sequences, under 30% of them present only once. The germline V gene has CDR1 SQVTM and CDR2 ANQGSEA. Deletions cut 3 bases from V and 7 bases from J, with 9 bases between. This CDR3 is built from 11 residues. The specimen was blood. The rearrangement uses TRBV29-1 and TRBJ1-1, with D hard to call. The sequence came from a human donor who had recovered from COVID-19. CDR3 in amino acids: CSVDPSVEAFF. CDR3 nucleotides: TGCAGCGTTGACCCTTCCGTTGAAGCTTTCTTT.